This T cell receptor (beta chain) stems from a study of ipilimumab plus nivolumab after autologous stem cell transplantation (dated by TCRdb to the early 2020s). Looking at the study overall: A median of roughly five ipilimumab doses and roughly eight nivolumab doses was received by trial patients. Primary refractory and relapsed disease were included in the DLBCL cohort, with 18-month progression-free survival of 85.7% and 28.6%, respectively. Patients undergoing autologous transplant for high-risk diffuse large B cell lymphoma, mature T cell lymphoma, or multiple myeloma were enrolled in the trial. Some 35 patients made up the trial's intent-to-treat population.

To prepare the library, the immunoSEQ multiplex PCR assay was applied. The table comes from immuneACCESS by way of TCRdb, which keeps in-frame sequences with V and J called. Part of the clones is missing from these tables; in studies checked, under half for an unresolved V gene and the rest for unknown reasons. The sample has around 16,000 clones on record, 81% of them singletons. The top ten hold approximately 20% of the sample. In its sample, this clone was seen once. Its antigen specificity is not known. Nothing much larger sits one base from this clone, and base qualities are not available. Overall study results and their limits: Combined checkpoint inhibition as post-transplant consolidation was concluded by the authors to appear tolerable. The authors stated that profiles of the T cell receptor repertoire, regulatory T cell phenotype and gut microbiota provided a biologic rationale for studying this approach further.

Checkpoint therapy began 14 to 28 days after autologous transplant, with ipilimumab given at 1 mg/kg intravenously on day 1 of selected weeks. The nivolumab dose was 3 mg/kg intravenously, delivered on day 1 of weeks 1, 4, 7, 10, and every two weeks through week 26. This was a Phase Ib clinical trial that tested ipilimumab plus nivolumab, given as combined checkpoint inhibition, for consolidation following autologous stem cell transplantation. According to the germline V gene (reference sequence), CDR1 reads LNHDA and CDR2 reads SQIVND. At the junction V is shortened by 5 bases and J by 6 bases, with 5 bases in between. From the cysteine through the phenylalanine, the CDR3 covers 12 amino acids. The entry retains the CDR3 DNA only, 36 bases that are in frame from base 1.

This sequence originates from a male donor with diffuse large B-cell lymphoma. Sequencing was performed on PBMCs, taken in a trial of ipilimumab plus nivolumab as post-transplant consolidation. The chain uses TRBV19 and TRBJ2-6, with an unclear D gene assignment. For the CDR3, the sequence is CASSHLANVLTF. At the DNA level, the sequence is TGTGCCAGTAGTCATTTGGCCAACGTCCTGACTTTC. The entire variable domain, with the stretches around the CDR3 drawn from the reference TRBV19 and TRBJ2-6 proteins, is DGGITQSPKYLFRKEGQNVTLSCEQNLNHDAMYWYRQDPGQGLRLIYYSQIVNDFQKGDIAEGYSVSREKKESFPLTVTSAQKNPTAFYLCASSHLANVLTFGAGSRLTVL.